Listed here are 32 T cell receptor beta chains from one sample, sequenced in a study of OX40 agonist ivuxolimab in advanced cancers. Clones were read by immunoSEQ multiplex PCR, and TCRdb kept only the in-frame ones, dropping some. Altogether more than 85,000 clones are present, about 91% being singletons, with the ten largest covering around 0.3%. This specimen consisted of CD4+ or CD8+ T cells sorted from blood, obtained in a trial of the OX40 agonist ivuxolimab. All receptors derive from an adult with an advanced solid tumor such as melanoma, head and neck, liver or kidney cancer.

This chain connects TRBV7-8 to TRBJ2-5; the match to TRBD1 covers 7 bases. The CDR3 runs 15 residues. Trimming took 4 bases from V and 3 from J; bases not matched to a gene: 8. CDR1 and CDR2 (germline): SGHVS, FQNEAQ. As DNA, the CDR3 is TGTGCCAGCAGCTCCCAACTCGGGACAGAAGAGACCCAGTACTTC. Protein: CASSSQLGTEETQYF.

The rearrangement joins TRBV28 to TRBJ2-5; perhaps TRBD1 as D (6 bases). Germline CDR1 is MDHEN and CDR2 is SYDVKM. The CDR3 has 12 residues. V gave up 7 bases and J gave up 6 bases, with 12 bases separating them. In DNA form, the CDR3 reads TGTGCCAGCATGGGGGCTGCGAAGACCCAGTACTTC. This sequence encodes CASMGAAKTQYF.

The V call is TRBV4-2, the J call TRBJ2-4; 12 bases match TRBD1. Germline-derived CDR1 and CDR2 are LGHNA and YNFKEQ. Trimming removed 4 bases from V and 1 base from J; junction bases left unmatched: 11. This CDR3 is built from 19 residues. CDR3: CASSREGQGAPRAKNIQYF. CDR3 sequence (DNA): TGTGCCAGCAGCCGTGAGGGACAGGGGGCGCCTCGGGCCAAAAACATTCAGTACTTC.

The V gene is TRBV5-1, the J gene TRBJ2-7; D call uncertain. Germline assignment: CDR1 SGHRS and CDR2 YFSETQ. V was cut by 0 bases and J by 0 bases, with 7 bases left in between. This CDR3 has 14 residues. The DNA for the CDR3 is TGCGCCAGCAGCTTGGGTCCAGCCTCCTACGAGCAGTACTTC. Translated, it gives CASSLGPASYEQYF.

This clone was detected a few times. The rearrangement uses TRBV28 and TRBJ2-3; D unresolved. V dropped 3 bases and J dropped 4 bases, with 11 bases sitting between them. The CDR3 has 14 amino acids. The germline CDR1 and CDR2 sequences are MDHEN and SYDVKM. The DNA of the CDR3 is TGTGCCAGCAGTTTCATCGGCTTAGCAGATACGCAGTATTTT. Residues: CASSFIGLADTQYF. Filled out from reference TRBV28 and TRBJ2-3, the complete variable domain reads DVKVTQSSRYLVKRTGEKVFLECVQDMDHENMFWYRQDPGLGLRLIYFSYDVKMKEKGDIPEGYSVSREKKERFSLILESASTNQTSMYLCASSFIGLADTQYFGPGTRLTVL.

V usage is TRBV12-5 and J usage is TRBJ2-5; no clear D. The germline V and J ends were trimmed by 4 bases and 7 bases, with 13 bases remaining between them. CDR1 is LGHNT, CDR2 FRNRAP, per germline. The CDR3 is 13 amino acids. The CDR3 here is CASGSGPPGTQYF. In nucleotides, the CDR3 is TGTGCTAGTGGTTCCGGACCGCCGGGGACCCAGTACTTC.

V and J are TRBV27 and TRBJ2-2; D remains unclear. CDR3 size: 14 residues. The germline V and J ends were trimmed by 5 bases and 1 base, with 8 bases remaining between them. Germline V gene sequence: CDR1 MNHEY, CDR2 SMNVEV (reference sequence). For the CDR3, the DNA is TGTGCCAGCAGTGGATGGGGGAACACCGGGGAGCTGTTTTTT. Translated: CASSGWGNTGELFF.

This clone has just one count. The J gene is TRBJ1-1, the V gene TRBV6-1; the match to TRBD1 covers 9 bases. CDR1 is MNHNS and CDR2 is SASEGT in the germline V gene. CDR3 length equals 15 residues. J lost 6 bases, V lost 8 bases, and 13 bases had no gene match. This CDR3 is CASHPGTGRVPEAFF. In nucleotides, the CDR3 is TGTGCCAGCCACCCAGGGACAGGGCGAGTTCCTGAAGCTTTCTTT.

The chain links TRBV29-1 to TRBJ2-1, with D possibly being TRBD2 (5 bases). From germline, CDR1 is SQVTM and CDR2 ANQGSEA. The CDR3 is made up of 12 amino acids. The V gene lost 2 bases and the J gene lost 12 bases, with 14 bases spanning the gap. The CDR3 loop reads CSVEFTVGVQFF. CDR3 nucleotide sequence: TGCAGCGTTGAATTTACCGTCGGGGTGCAGTTCTTC.

The rearrangement joins TRBV2 to TRBJ2-7; 7 bases agree with TRBD2. The germline V gene encodes CDR1 SNHLY and CDR2 FYNNEI. Trimming cost V 5 bases and J 0 bases; bases outside gene matches: 4. CDR3 length equals 14 residues. CDR3 amino acids: CASSRTRASYEQYF. In DNA form, the CDR3 reads TGTGCCAGCAGTCGGACTAGGGCCTCCTACGAGCAGTACTTC.

This clone was detected a few times. The rearrangement links TRBV29-1 to TRBJ1-1; D is possibly TRBD1 (5 bases). V was clipped by 1 base and J by 5 bases, with 11 bases between them. The length of the CDR3 is 13 residues. Germline V gene sequence: CDR1 SQVTM, CDR2 ANQGSEA. The CDR3 loop reads CSVEAGLGTEAFF. CDR3 DNA sequence: TGCAGCGTTGAAGCGGGACTCGGGACTGAAGCTTTCTTT. The full variable domain, with the rest looked up from reference TRBV29-1 and TRBJ1-1, is SAVISQKPSRDICQRGTSLTIQCQVDSQVTMMFWYRQQPGQSLTLIATANQGSEATYESGFVIDKFPISRPNLTFSTLTVSNMSPEDSSIYLCSVEAGLGTEAFFGQGTRLTVV.

The CDR3 region is CASSDLLTGTGPYEQYF. The CDR3 nucleotides are TGCGCCAGCAGTGACCTCCTTACCGGGACAGGGCCCTACGAGCAGTACTTC. This chain links TRBV10-1 with TRBJ2-7, with 9 bases fitting TRBD1. J lost 2 bases, V lost 3 bases, and 11 bases had no gene match. Germline V gene lookup returns CDR1 WNHNN and CDR2 SYGVQD (reference sequence). The CDR3 sequence is 17 residues long.

This chain uses TRBV18 with TRBJ2-7; D not resolved. The CDR3 totals 16 residues. Germline V gene sequence: CDR1 KGHSH, CDR2 LQKENI. Between the trimmed V and J ends, which lost 3 bases and 3 bases, there was a span of 18 bases. The CDR3 DNA reads as TGTGCCAGCTCACCTTCAGCCGGGCGCCCTCACTACGAGCAGTACTTC. Its translation: CASSPSAGRPHYEQYF. The full variable domain, with the rest looked up from reference TRBV18 and TRBJ2-7, is NAGVMQNPRHLVRRRGQEARLRCSPMKGHSHVYWYRQLPEEGLKFMVYLQKENIIDESGMPKERFSAEFPKEGPSILRIQQVVRGDSAAYFCASSPSAGRPHYEQYFGPGTRLTVT.

The chain is built from TRBV30 and TRBJ2-3; D not resolved. Germline CDR1 and CDR2: GTSNPN and SVGIG (reference sequence). This CDR3 spans 14 amino acids. Between the trimmed V and J ends, which lost 0 bases and 2 bases, there was a span of 9 bases. The CDR3 sequence: CAWSVLQATDTQYF. The CDR3 nucleotides are TGTGCCTGGAGTGTACTCCAGGCCACAGATACGCAGTATTTT.

The V gene is TRBV6-5, the J gene TRBJ1-1, with D tentatively TRBD1 (5 bases). V was trimmed by 5 bases and J by 1 base, leaving 11 bases between them. The CDR3 consists of 14 residues. Germline CDR1 and CDR2: MNHEY and SVGAGI. In DNA form, the CDR3 reads TGTGCCAGCAGTACGACAGCGGGGAACACTGAAGCTTTCTTT. This translates into CASSTTAGNTEAFF.

The chain couples TRBV19 to TRBJ2-2; D might be TRBD1 (5 bases). This CDR3 is 14 amino acids long. Trimming took 5 bases from V and 4 from J, leaving 11 bases between them. The germline gives CDR1 LNHDA, CDR2 SQIVND (reference sequence). The CDR3 nucleotides are TGTGCCAGTAGTCCCCTCCAGGGCACCGGGGAGCTGTTTTTT. Protein sequence: CASSPLQGTGELFF.

The chain combines TRBV4-1 with TRBJ2-2; 7 bases map to TRBD1. This CDR3 region has 16 residues. With 1 base clipped from V and 0 bases from J, the junction kept 2 bases outside the gene matches. Germline CDR1 and CDR2: MGHRA and YSYEKL. The CDR3 DNA reads as TGCGCCAGCAGCCAAGGGGGACAGACGAACACCGGGGAGCTGTTTTTT. This sequence encodes CASSQGGQTNTGELFF.

The chain recombines TRBV10-3 with TRBJ1-1, with a tentative D call TRBD1 (5 bases). This CDR3 is 12 amino acids long. The V gene's germline CDR1 is ENHRY and CDR2 SYGVKD. Trimming pared 10 bases from V and 1 base from J, leaving 10 bases between. The CDR3 DNA is TGTGCCACCGCCGGACAGAACACTGAAGCTTTCTTT. Residues: CATAGQNTEAFF.

A word on this clone: The junction departs from germline at one end; a sequencing error may be responsible. The rearrangement joins TRBV10-2 to TRBJ1-1; no clear D gene. The CDR3 has 8 residues. The V gene's germline CDR1 is WSHSY and CDR2 SAAADI. CDR3 amino acids: CRNTEAFF. The DNA for the CDR3 is TGTAGGAACACTGAAGCTTTCTTT.

The J gene is TRBJ1-3, the V gene TRBV30, with D unresolved. V shed 4 bases and J shed 0 bases, with 13 bases lying between them. The CDR3 covers 15 residues. The germline V gene has CDR1 GTSNPN and CDR2 SVGIG (reference sequence). The CDR3 nucleotides are TGTGCCTGGACCCTCGGGCGCTACTCTGGAAACACCATATATTTT. It yields the protein CAWTLGRYSGNTIYF.

CDR3 nucleotides: TGTGCCAGCAGCCTCCGACAGGCCTCGAACACCGGGGAGCTGTTTTTT. The encoded protein is CASSLRQASNTGELFF. The rearrangement links TRBV7-2 to TRBJ2-2, with D possibly TRBD1 on 6 matching bases. Trimming stripped 5 bases from V and 0 bases from J, with 13 bases between. The CDR3 length is 16 residues. Per the germline V gene, CDR1 is SGHTA and CDR2 is FQGNSA.

This rearrangement joins TRBV4-1 to TRBJ2-7, with 7 bases matching TRBD2. The DNA end is more similar to TRBJ2-5, so the J call may be wrong. The CDR3 contains 15 residues. The germline gives CDR1 MGHRA, CDR2 YSYEKL. The CDR3 is CASSPGVVASGTQYF. As DNA, the CDR3 is TGCGCCAGCAGCCCGGGCGTCGTGGCTAGCGGGACCCAGTACTTC.

The rearrangement links TRBV25-1 to TRBJ2-1, with TRBD2 matching 9 bases. Germline V gene lookup returns CDR1 MGHDK and CDR2 SYGVNS. CDR3 length: 17 amino acids. Trimming took 4 bases from V and 7 from J; bases not matched to a gene: 14. Here the CDR3 reads CASSVSGPLAGKNEQFF. CDR3 bases: TGTGCCAGCAGTGTTTCAGGTCCCCTAGCGGGGAAAAATGAGCAGTTCTTC.

The chain has TRBV18 and TRBJ2-7; 9 bases align to TRBD1. With V trimmed by 6 bases and J by 2 bases, 11 bases remained unmatched. This CDR3 is built from 16 residues. Per germline, CDR1 KGHSH and CDR2 LQKENI. The CDR3 coding sequence is TGTGCCAGCTCCCATACCGGGACAGGGTCTGCCTACGAGCAGTACTTC. This encodes CASSHTGTGSAYEQYF.

The chain is built from TRBV25-1 and TRBJ2-4, with D perhaps being TRBD1 or TRBD2 (5 bases each). Germline V gene data show CDR1 as MGHDK and CDR2 as SYGVNS. This CDR3 contains 15 residues. V dropped 3 bases and J dropped 5 bases, with 14 bases sitting between them. DNA for the CDR3: TGTGCCAGCAGTGACTACGGGACCCGTGAAAACATTCAGTACTTC. Translation: CASSDYGTRENIQYF.

This clone was detected only once. The chain couples TRBV11-2 to TRBJ1-1; 11 positions match TRBD1. This CDR3 has 15 residues. V lost 5 bases and J lost 5; bases outside the gene matches: 7. From germline, CDR1 is SGHAT and CDR2 FQNNGV. The chain's CDR3 is CASSGGDRGRTEAFF. As DNA, the CDR3 is TGTGCCAGCAGCGGAGGGGACAGGGGGAGGACTGAAGCTTTCTTT.

The chain couples TRBV7-6 to TRBJ2-7; 8 positions agree with TRBD2. Germline CDR1 reads SGHVS; CDR2 reads FNYEAQ. V gave up 5 bases and J gave up 3 bases; unmatched junction bases: 15. The CDR3 covers 17 residues. In nucleotides, the CDR3 is TGTGCCAGCAGCCCCGTCGGGGGAGCGGGAGAACTCTACGAGCAGTACTTC. Protein product: CASSPVGGAGELYEQYF.

This chain joins TRBV28 and TRBJ2-3, with D perhaps matching TRBD1 or TRBD2 (5 bases each). CDR1 is MDHEN, CDR2 SYDVKM, per germline. Trimming removed 6 bases at V and 1 base at J, with 8 bases between. The CDR3 is 13 amino acids. The CDR3 DNA sequence: TGTGCCAGCAGAAGGGACCGCACAGATACGCAGTATTTT. This sequence encodes CASRRDRTDTQYF.

The chain recombines TRBV7-9 with TRBJ2-7; 8 nucleotides line up with TRBD1. CDR1 and CDR2 (germline): SEHNR, FQNEAQ (reference sequence). V lost 3 bases and J lost 13; bases outside the gene matches: 14. The CDR3 loop spans 14 amino acids. CDR3 residues: CASSLQLGQGIFYF. The CDR3 bases are TGTGCCAGCAGCTTGCAGCTCGGACAGGGCATTTTTTACTTC.

Comments on this clone: The junction and the germline gene differ at one end; a read error may be behind it. The gene calls are TRBV18 and TRBJ1-2; the match to TRBD1 covers 7 bases. Germline V lookup: CDR1 KGHSH, CDR2 LQKENI. The CDR3 loop spans 16 amino acids. CDR3 DNA sequence: TGTGCCAGCCCACCAGACGGGACAGCTACTAACTATGGCTACACCTTC. This encodes CASPPDGTATNYGYTF.

The chain uses TRBV9 and TRBJ2-2; a possible D gene is TRBD2 (5 bases). This CDR3 comprises 18 residues. Germline CDR1 and CDR2: SGDLS and YYNGEE. V lost 3 bases to trimming and J lost 1 base, with 19 bases between them. This CDR3 is CASSALLGQQVNTGELFF. The CDR3 DNA reads TGTGCCAGCAGCGCATTACTAGGGCAACAAGTGAACACCGGGGAGCTGTTTTTT.

This chain uses TRBV7-2 with TRBJ2-7; TRBD2 matches at 7 bases. In germline, CDR1 is SGHTA, CDR2 FQGNSA. This CDR3 is 14 amino acids long. V shed 2 bases and J 6 bases; nucleotides not matched to a gene: 7. The CDR3 is CASSLMSGIGEQYF. DNA of the CDR3: TGTGCCAGCAGCTTAATGAGCGGGATAGGCGAGCAGTACTTC.